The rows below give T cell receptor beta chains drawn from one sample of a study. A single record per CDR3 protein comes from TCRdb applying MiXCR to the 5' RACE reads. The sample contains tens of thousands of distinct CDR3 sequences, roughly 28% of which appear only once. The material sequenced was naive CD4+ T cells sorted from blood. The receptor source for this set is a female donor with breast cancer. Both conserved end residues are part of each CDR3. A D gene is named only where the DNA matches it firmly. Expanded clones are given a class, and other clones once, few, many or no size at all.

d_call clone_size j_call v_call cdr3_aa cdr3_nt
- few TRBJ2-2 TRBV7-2 CASSLVFRAGELFF TGTGCCAGCAGCTTAGTATTCAGGGCCGGGGAGCTGTTTTTT
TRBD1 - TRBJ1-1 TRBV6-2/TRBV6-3 CASIGQVKAFF TGTGCCAGCATAGGACAGGTCAAAGCTTTCTTT
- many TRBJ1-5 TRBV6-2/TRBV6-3 CASSEGSSGRNQPQHF TGTGCCAGCAGCGAGGGGTCCAGCGGTCGCAATCAGCCCCAGCATTTT
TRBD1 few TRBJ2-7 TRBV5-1 CASSPRQGSYEQYF TGCGCCAGCAGCCCACGACAGGGCAGCTACGAGCAGTACTTC
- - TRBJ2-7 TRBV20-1 CSASLLQGRNEQYF TGCAGTGCTAGCCTACTCCAGGGGAGAAACGAGCAGTACTTC
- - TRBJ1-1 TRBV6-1 CASRTTEGTEAFF TGTGCCAGCAGAACGACCGAGGGCACTGAAGCTTTCTTT
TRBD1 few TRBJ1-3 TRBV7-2 CASSRDRAGNTIYF TGTGCCAGCAGCCGGGACAGGGCCGGAAACACCATATATTTT
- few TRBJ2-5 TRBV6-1 CASMKLMGETQYF TGTGCCAGCATGAAACTGATGGGGGAGACCCAGTACTTC
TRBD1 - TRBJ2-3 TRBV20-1 CSAKSGQGVDTQYF TGCAGTGCGAAATCCGGACAGGGAGTAGATACGCAGTATTTT
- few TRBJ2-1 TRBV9 CASSVAAGSYNEQFF TGTGCCAGCAGCGTAGCGGCAGGGTCCTACAATGAGCAGTTCTTC
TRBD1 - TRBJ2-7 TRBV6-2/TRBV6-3 CASSSRDRTYEQYF TGTGCCAGCAGCTCCCGGGACAGGACCTACGAGCAGTACTTC
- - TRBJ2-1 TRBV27 CASSSGRSSYNEQFF TGTGCCAGCAGTTCGGGACGGAGCTCCTACAATGAGCAGTTCTTC
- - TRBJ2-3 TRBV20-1 CCAREGGGGSSTDTQYF TGCTGTGCTAGAGAAGGAGGCGGGGGCTCCTCCACAGATACGCAGTATTTT
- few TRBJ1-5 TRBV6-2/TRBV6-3 CASRTWTVSNQPQHF TGTGCCAGCAGGACCTGGACAGTAAGCAATCAGCCCCAGCATTTT
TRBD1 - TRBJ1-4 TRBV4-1 CASSQSLTGLKEKLFF TGCGCCAGCAGCCAATCCCTGACAGGGCTGAAGGAAAAACTGTTTTTT
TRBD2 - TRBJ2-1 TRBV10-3 CAISKTGTSGSYEQFF TGTGCCATCAGTAAAACCGGGACTAGCGGGAGCTATGAGCAGTTCTTC
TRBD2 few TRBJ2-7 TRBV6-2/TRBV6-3 CASSPLAEKRTEQYF TGTGCCAGCAGTCCCCTAGCGGAAAAAAGAACTGAGCAGTACTTC
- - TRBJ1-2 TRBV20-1 CSARSPGHRLGYTF TGCAGTGCTCGATCACCGGGACACCGACTTGGCTACACCTTC
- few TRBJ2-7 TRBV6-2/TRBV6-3 CASSYGFYEQYF TGTGCCAGCAGTTACGGCTTCTACGAGCAGTACTTC
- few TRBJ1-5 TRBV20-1 CSASPRGGADQPQHF TGCAGTGCTAGCCCCCGGGGGGGGGCGGATCAGCCCCAGCATTTT
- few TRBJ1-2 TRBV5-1 CASSLAGKDYGYTF TGCGCCAGCAGCTTAGCGGGAAAAGACTATGGCTACACCTTC
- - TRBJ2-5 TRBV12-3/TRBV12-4 CASSPWTVETQYF TGTGCCAGCAGTCCCTGGACAGTAGAGACCCAGTACTTC
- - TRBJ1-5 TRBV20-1 CSARDWRRETSNQPQHF TGCAGTGCTAGAGATTGGAGGAGGGAGACCAGCAATCAGCCCCAGCATTTT
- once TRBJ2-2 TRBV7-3 CASSNGGELFF TGTGCCAGCAGCAACGGCGGGGAGCTGTTTTTT
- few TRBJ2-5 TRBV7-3 CASSLMGYGTQYF TGTGCCAGCAGCTTAATGGGATACGGGACCCAGTACTTC
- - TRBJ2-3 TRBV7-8 CASSHRDTTDTQYF TGTGCCAGCAGCCACCGGGACACCACAGATACGCAGTATTTT